The source of this T cell receptor (beta chain) is a study of cytomegalovirus exposure and HLA in healthy donors (dated by TCRdb to about 2017). Study-level background: According to an earlier analysis of 450 to 650 of the donors, 150 million to 200 million T cells yielded 117 million unique TCR beta sequences and 276 Gb of sequence data. Roughly 300 gigabases of sequencing data and 75 million to 85 million unique TCR sequences made up an early release that covered several hundred HLA-typed donors. Among the roughly 400 genotyped donors, around 81% belonged to the genetic ancestry cluster associated with self-reported Caucasian donors. The aim of the study was to test whether cataloging public T cell receptors could identify signatures of past pathogen exposure. The study profiled the T cell repertoires of 500 to 800 subjects by immunosequencing and related them to cytomegalovirus serostatus. A separate validation cohort of roughly 130 different subjects was used in addition to the roughly 700-subject first cohort. To predict cytomegalovirus infection status, the study brought together high-throughput TCR immunosequencing, statistical association of individual TCRs with disease status, and machine learning. To study patterns of TCR occurrence, a later analysis re-analyzed previously published TCR beta repertoires from hundreds of donors and added high-resolution HLA genotyping. Rather than drawing on any new phenotypic data, the later analysis identified candidate immune exposures from TCR beta sequences and the way those sequences occurred across donors. In an earlier analysis of several hundred of the donors, high-throughput TCR beta sequencing was used to judge whether each TCR beta V gene segment behaved as functional or pseudogenic. Donor age, sex, ethnicity and CMV serostatus were compiled together with the repertoire data. A later genetic analysis used genome-wide SNP genotypes for about 55% of the 666 donors, treating that subset as a discovery cohort. Every discovery cohort repertoire had been produced on one sequencing platform. Both class I and class II loci were covered by HLA typing, at four-digit resolution. Typing coverage varied by locus: about 620-630 donors for A, B, C, DRB1 and DQB1; about 520 for DQA1; more than 600 for DPA1; about 450 for DPB1. Because of strong linkage in the cohort, roughly 5 DR-DQ haplotypes were treated as single units for association and clustering. Among about 400 genotyped donors of the cohort, an average of around 240,000 unique TCR beta nucleotide sequences was sequenced per donor, of which roughly 18% were non-productive. Overall study results and their limits: A later analysis reported that several top co-occurrence clusters appeared linked to parvovirus B19, influenza, CMV and Epstein-Barr virus. A later genetic analysis reported fewer N-insertions in productive TCRs among donors in an Asian-associated ancestry cluster than the roughly 670-donor mean. The authors suggested that the approach could potentially be extended to other disease states and immunological phenotypes. Specific HLA alleles were associated with roughly 16,000 TCR beta sequences at a false discovery rate of 0.05 in a later analysis. In a later analysis, most CMV-associated TCR beta chains were found to appear HLA-restricted, with HLA associations seemingly driven largely by CMV exposure. Because counts were too low, under 20 rarely observed V segments, including chromosome 9 orphons, were left out of the earlier analysis of about 500 of the donors. Strong co-occurrence of HLA alleles, especially DR and DQ, made assigning TCR associations to individual alleles difficult. Only TCR beta chains were sequenced in this cohort, and the absence of alpha or paired-chain data limited detectable features. Linkage disequilibrium might explain the correlated functional status among segregating V segments, but an unknown experimental factor could not be ruled out. Most TCR sequences were observed very rarely across donors, whereas some public TCRs were present in many individuals. Immune exposure information for the cohort was limited to CMV serostatus. Because some donors lacked HLA typing at each locus, the association tests relied only on the typed subset. Sequencing depth was assumed to be roughly uniform across donors in the presence/absence analyses, though that assumption may not hold. A later genetic analysis associated a missense DCLRE1C variant with V-gene and J-gene trimming of TCR beta chains, and an independent cohort replicated the association. In a later analysis, HLA-associated TCR beta chains showed more clonal expansion and lower generation probabilities than non-associated chains that were equally common. The classifier was reported to diagnose cytomegalovirus status with high specificity and sensitivity in both the original cohort and the validation cohort. A further reported finding was that TCR beta sequences accurately predicted the HLA-A and HLA-B alleles for most subjects in the first cohort. A cluster of highly shared sequence variants was judged likely to represent a technical artifact of the sequencing pipeline. According to a later analysis, TCR association rates differed among HLA loci, with DRB1 alleles showing the most associated TCRs and HLA-C alleles showing the fewest. An earlier analysis of approximately 570 of the donors showed that most TCR beta V segments appeared in productive rearrangements either about 87% or about 30% of the time, which broadly matched IMGT annotations. In vitro tests confirmed that a few of the cytomegalovirus-associated TCR beta chains recognize cytomegalovirus antigens. The study gave a list of 150 to 200 TCR beta chains associated with cytomegalovirus.

Libraries were made using the immunoSEQ multiplex PCR assay. A mixture of 60 forward primers for TCR Vbeta segments and 13 reverse primers for TCR Jbeta segments was used in the multiplex PCR. The CDR3 region of rearranged TCR beta genes was amplified from genomic DNA by a multiplex PCR assay. On the Illumina HiSeq System, the amplified TCR beta libraries were sequenced as 87-base-pair reads. The study's own analysis went as follows. A later analysis counted approximately 74 million unique TCR beta chains across the 650 to 700 repertoires, and roughly 11 million of these chains were shared by at least two donors. A nearest-neighbor algorithm error-corrected the raw reads and collapsed the reads into unique sequences, merging closely related sequences to remove PCR and sequencing errors. CDR3 sequences were aligned to IMGT reference sequences to assign V, D and J gene segments. For a sequence to be retained, at least a six-nucleotide match to both a V gene segment and a J gene segment was required. Rearrangements were classified as productive when the CDR3 lacked stop codons and remained in frame with V and J, and all other rearrangements were classified as non-productive. Following IMGT convention, CDR3 was defined as the stretch from the second conserved V-encoded cysteine up to the conserved J-encoded phenylalanine. In an earlier analysis of around 570 of the donors, sequences lacking an unambiguous match to a single V gene segment were excluded. In an earlier analysis of a few hundred of the donors, a V segment was called functional when productive rearrangements were above 56.7%, and segregating when the standard deviation between donors exceeded 5%. To diagnose cytomegalovirus status from the catalog of TCR beta chain sequences, a statistical classification framework was built. V and J gene assignment, in a later analysis, came from comparing TCR nucleotide sequences with IMGT/GENE-DB human TR gene sequences. Using the TCRdist pipeline, a later analysis assigned CDR3 sequences along with most-parsimonious VDJ recombination scenarios. In a later analysis, every TCR beta chain was defined by the combination of its CDR3 amino acid sequence and its V-gene family, and reads without a unique V-gene family were dropped. As a way to deal with suspected cross-contamination and a sequencing artifact, a later analysis dropped 450 to 700 nucleotide sequences that were highly shared and had low generation probability. In a later analysis, a clonal expansion index for each public chain was calculated from normalized within-repertoire ranks of inferred template counts. Generation probabilities in a later analysis came from a VDJ recombination model fitted to out-of-frame rearrangements, and those results were checked against IGoR. In a later analysis, TCR-TCR, TCR-HLA and TCR-CMV co-occurrence was scored with hypergeometric tests, and a repertoire-size bias correction was applied to TCR pairs. To estimate false discovery rates, a later analysis permuted the HLA or CMV assignments 20 times. In a later analysis, co-occurring TCRs were grouped with DBSCAN, and TCRdist sequence similarity was added when clustering was performed within HLA-allele-positive subsets. For co-occurrence clustering, repertoires with fewer than 30,000 or more than 120,000 public chains were excluded, along with five repertoires with anomalous nucleotide sharing. The table was pulled from immuneACCESS by TCRdb, which kept in-frame rearrangements only. Such tables lose some clones; where checked, under half of the loss comes from unresolved V genes, and the rest has no known cause. The DNA was the basis for D and trimming; V, J and clone size are from that table. In this sample the table shows some 190,000 clones, approximately 81% of which occur a single time. Less than 2.5% of the sample goes to the ten largest clones.

In total, approximately 700 healthy bone marrow donors made up the cohort. Cohort members were all nominally healthy when sampled, although unrecorded immune exposures were likely present. The donor was CMV seronegative and belonged to the group of around 400 seronegative cohort members. Every donor gave a peripheral blood sample, and the peripheral blood mononuclear cells from that sample were used for TCR beta sequencing. Genomic DNA was extracted from the blood cell samples with the Qiagen DNeasy Blood Extraction Kit. Remarks on this clone: Its antigen is not yet known. Base qualities are not provided; no much larger clone lies one nucleotide away.

The receptor was derived from a male donor in good health and CMV-seronegative. Source material: PBMCs.

The CDR3 sequence is CATSAGGLGTQYF. The sequenced DNA is TGTGCCACCTCAGCGGGAGGGCTCGGAACGCAGTATTTT. This chain joins TRBV28 to TRBJ2-3; 10 of the junction bases match TRBD2. CDR1 MDHEN and CDR2 SYDVKM are derived from the germline V gene. The CDR3 spans 13 residues, from the cysteine through the phenylalanine. The DNA shown is the 39-base CDR3, in frame from base 1. V trim: 10 bases; J trim: 9 bases; unmatched bases: 10.